These 22 T cell receptor beta chains came from one sample sequenced in a study of CD8+ T cells in alopecia areata (dated by TCRdb to the late 2010s). Receptor libraries were prepared by the immunoSEQ multiplex PCR assay. RNA was extracted from all samples and reverse transcribed into cDNA as template for TCR sequencing. The table was pulled from immuneACCESS by TCRdb, which kept in-frame rearrangements only. Such tables lose some clones; where checked, under half of the loss comes from unresolved V genes, and the rest has no known cause. Here the sample lists 200,000 to 300,000 clones, none seen once only. Together, the top ten hold roughly 1.2% of the sample. Cells from mouse cutaneous lymph nodes were pooled, stained for CD4, CD8alpha, NKG2D, NKG2ACE and other markers, and then sorted on a BD Influx. The sample was CD4+ T cells sorted from a lymph node. The receptors come from a C3H/HeJ mouse with alopecia areata. Mice of this line possess the MHC haplotype H2-k.

This clone was counted only a few times. Gene names refer to mouse genes. The read finishes 4 residues shy of the CDR3 end, and the germline J gene is used to complete it. The V and J genes are TRBV1 and TRBJ2-4; 8 bases align to TRBD2. The germline V gene has CDR1 NSQYPW and CDR2 LRSPGD (reference sequence). The CDR3 loop spans 17 amino acids. J gave up 0 bases and V 1 base, and 6 bases lay outside the gene matches. Incomplete CDR3 DNA: TGCACCTGCAGTGCAGCACTGGGGGCAGGGAGTCAAAAC. It is translated as CTCSAALGAGSQN. In full, the CDR3 reads CTCSAALGAGSQNTLYF.

This clone was observed a few times. Gene names follow the mouse nomenclature. The CDR3 end is not reached by the read, which stops 4 residues before it; the germline J gene fills it in. The chain carries TRBV29 and TRBJ1-2; 10 bases align to TRBD1. Germline V gene sequence: CDR1 MSHET, CDR2 SYDVDS. J was trimmed by 4 bases and V by 2 bases; bases with no gene match: 4. The CDR3 has 15 amino acids. CDR3 DNA (partial): TGTGCTAGCAGTTTAGTGGACAGGGGGGGCTCC. This codes for CASSLVDRGGS. The whole CDR3 protein is CASSLVDRGGSDYTF. The full variable domain, rest sourced from reference TRBV29 and TRBJ1-2, is DMKVTQMPRYLIKRMGENVLLECGQDMSHETMYWYRQDPGLGLQLIYISYDVDSNSEGDIPKGYRVSRKKREHFSLILDSAKTNQTSVYFCASSLVDRGGSDYTFGSGTRLLVI.

Of note for this clone: Any gene name here is a mouse gene name. The read ends 4 residues early relative to the CDR3; the germline J gene fills the gap. The chain carries TRBV1 and TRBJ1-1; D not certain. The germline CDR1 and CDR2 sequences are NSQYPW and LRSPGD (reference sequence). Between the trimmed V and J ends, which lost 0 bases and 0 bases, there was a span of 2 bases. The CDR3 has 13 amino acids. CDR3 bases read: TGCACCTGCAGTGCAGATCAGAACACA. Protein: CTCSADQNT. The whole CDR3 reads CTCSADQNTEVFF.

This clone has a handful of counts. These gene names are mouse names. The read falls 4 residues short of the CDR3 end, and the missing part is taken from the germline J gene. The same CDR3 can be traced to other DNA sequences in this sample. The chain is built from TRBV19 and TRBJ2-3; 9 nucleotides align to TRBD2. The CDR3 consists of 14 residues. Per the germline V gene, CDR1 is FNHDT and CDR2 is SITEND (reference sequence). The ends lost 4 bases at V and 2 bases at J; junction bases unmatched: 2. The part of the CDR3 DNA that was read is TGTGCCAGCAGTCGGACTGGGGTTGCAGAA. Translation gives CASSRTGVAE. The entire CDR3 sequence reads CASSRTGVAETLYF.

There are a few counts of this clone. Genes and germline come from the mouse. The CDR3 goes on 4 residues after the read ends, and that part is filled in from the germline J gene. The chain couples TRBV1 to TRBJ2-2; TRBD1 aligns across 7 bases. Trimming removed 5 bases from V and 2 bases from J; junction bases left unmatched: 2. Germline-derived CDR1 and CDR2 are NSQYPW and LRSPGD (reference sequence). CDR3 length: 14 amino acids. CDR3 region: CTCSTQGNTGQLYF. The part of the CDR3 DNA that was read is TGCACCTGCAGTACACAGGGGAACACCGGG. The entire variable domain, with the rest obtained from reference TRBV1 and TRBJ2-2, is as follows: VTLLEQNPRWRLVPRGQAVNLRCILKNSQYPWMSWYQQDLQKQLQWLFTLRSPGDKEVKSLPGADYLATRVTDTELRLQVANMSQGRTLYCTCSTQGNTGQLYFGEGSKLTVL.

This clone has only a few counts. These gene names are mouse names. The read falls 4 residues short of the CDR3 end, and the missing part is taken from the germline J gene. The chain couples TRBV19 to TRBJ1-1; TRBD1 aligns across 11 bases. From germline, CDR1 is FNHDT and CDR2 SITEND (reference sequence). The CDR3 totals 14 residues. The DNA read from the CDR3 is TGTGCCAGCAGTATGGACAGGGGGCGGCCA. Translation: CASSMDRGRP. The entire CDR3 reads CASSMDRGRPEVFF. The full variable domain, in which reference TRBV19 and TRBJ1-1 provide the parts outside the CDR3, is GGIITQTPKFLIGQEGQKLTLKCQQNFNHDTMYWYRQDSGKGLRLIYYSITENDLQKGDLSEGYDASREKKSSFSLTVTSAQKNEMAVFLCASSMDRGRPEVFFGKGTRLTVV.

This clone was counted only a few times. Genes and germline come from the mouse. The sequenced fragment ends 4 residues before the CDR3 boundary, so the rest is inferred from the germline J gene. The chain carries TRBV13-2 and TRBJ2-2, with 12 bases aligning to TRBD2. The CDR3 loop spans 16 amino acids. J was trimmed by 3 bases and V by 3 bases; bases with no gene match: 3. Germline CDR1 NNHNN, CDR2 SYGAGS (reference sequence). This chain's CDR3 is CASGGDWGGHTGQLYF. The sequenced part of the CDR3 DNA is TGTGCCAGCGGTGGCGACTGGGGGGGCCACACCGGG.

Remarks on this clone: The gene names given are mouse names. Read sequence stops 4 residues before the CDR3 end, and the germline J gene provides the missing end. The chain is built from TRBV19 and TRBJ2-1, with 12 bases matching TRBD2. After removal of 4 bases from V and 5 bases from J, the junction contained 7 bases not matched to a gene. The CDR3 consists of 16 residues. CDR1 and CDR2 (germline): FNHDT, SITEND (reference sequence). The CDR3 loop reads CASSLRLGGRDAEQFF. CDR3 bases read: TGTGCCAGCAGTCTTCGACTGGGGGGGCGCGATGCT.

This clone has only a few counts. The germline and genes are mouse ones. The read gets to within 4 residues of the CDR3 end, and the germline J gene fills in the rest. This chain connects TRBV13-3 to TRBJ2-2; 7 bases are shared with TRBD2. Germline-derived CDR1 and CDR2 are NNHDY and SYVADS. The CDR3 loop spans 16 amino acids. The ends lost 5 bases at V and 0 bases at J; junction bases unmatched: 7. This CDR3 reads CASRAPGGANTGQLYF. The DNA read from the CDR3 is TGTGCCAGCAGGGCCCCCGGGGGGGCAAACACCGGG.

Remarks on this clone: Gene names and germline refer to mouse. The read gets to within 4 residues of the CDR3 end, and the germline J gene fills in the rest. This sample includes further DNA sequences coding for the same CDR3. This chain connects TRBV12-1 to TRBJ1-2, with TRBD1 matching 7 bases. CDR3 length: 14 amino acids. Losses at the gene ends were 0 bases for V and 1 base for J; bases not matched to a gene: 1. Germline V gives CDR1 SGHSN, CDR2 HYEKVE. The CDR3 DNA, read in part, is TGTGCCAGCTCTCTCGCAGGGGGAAACTCC. It is translated as CASSLAGGNS. The whole CDR3 protein is CASSLAGGNSDYTF.

A word on this clone: Genes and germline are mouse. The CDR3 goes on 4 residues after the read ends, and that part is filled in from the germline J gene. This CDR3 is also generated by other DNA sequences in the sample. The J gene is TRBJ2-1, the V gene TRBV13-3; a possible D gene is TRBD2 (5 bases). Germline V gene sequence: CDR1 NNHDY, CDR2 SYVADS. Trimming pared 1 base from V and 1 base from J, leaving 6 bases between. This CDR3 has 14 residues. The CDR3 sequence: CASSDPGNYAEQFF. The DNA read from the CDR3 is TGTGCCAGCAGTGATCCTGGGAACTATGCT.

Regarding this clone: Mouse names are used for the genes. With the read ending 4 residues before the CDR3 end, the germline J gene is used to fill in that end. The J gene is TRBJ2-5, the V gene TRBV19; 7 nucleotides line up with TRBD2. Trimming took 9 bases from V and 0 from J; bases not matched to a gene: 10. Germline values: CDR1 FNHDT, CDR2 SITEND (reference sequence). The CDR3 spans 15 residues. The CDR3: CAISPWGKNQDTQYF. CDR3 DNA (partial): TGTGCCATTTCACCCTGGGGGAAAAACCAAGAC.

This clone has just a few counts. Germline and genes: mouse. With the read ending 4 residues before the CDR3 end, the germline J gene is used to fill in that end. The chain combines TRBV21 with TRBJ2-2; maybe TRBD1 (6 bases). TRBV21 is classed as an ORF, of uncertain function. V shed 0 bases and J shed 1 base, with 9 bases lying between them. The CDR3 consists of 16 residues. The CDR3 reads CASSQSGRGNTGQLYF. The DNA read from the CDR3 is TGTGCTAGCAGTCAATCGGGCAGGGGAAACACCGGG.

As regards this clone: Germline and genes: mouse. The missing CDR3 end, 4 residues past where the read stops, is filled in from the germline J gene. The rearrangement joins TRBV19 to TRBJ2-7; no definite D call. Between the trimmed V and J ends, which lost 2 bases and 3 bases, there was a span of 9 bases. The V gene's germline CDR1 is FNHDT and CDR2 SITEND (reference sequence). The CDR3 has 13 amino acids. The CDR3: CASSITENYEQYF. The DNA read from the CDR3 is TGTGCCAGCAGTATTACAGAAAACTAT.

This clone was seen more than once but under ten times. Gene names and germline match the mouse. The missing CDR3 end, 4 residues past where the read stops, is filled in from the germline J gene. The chain combines TRBV19 with TRBJ1-1; possibly TRBD1 for D (6 bases). The V gene's germline CDR1 is FNHDT and CDR2 SITEND (reference sequence). The CDR3 totals 12 residues. The covered CDR3 bases are TGTGCCAGCAGTATCGGACAGTCA. It yields the protein CASSIGQS. The full-length CDR3 reads as CASSIGQSEVFF.

Comments on this clone: Gene and germline names: mouse. The CDR3 end falls 4 residues outside the read, so it is completed with the germline J gene. The chain carries TRBV5 and TRBJ2-5; D is possibly TRBD1 (5 bases). CDR3 length: 14 residues. Germline assignment: CDR1 LGHNA and CDR2 YNLKQL (reference sequence). The sequenced CDR3 bases are TGTGCCAGCAGCTCCGGAGGGGAAGGGGAC. Amino acids: CASSSGGEGD. The CDR3 as a whole reads CASSSGGEGDTQYF.

Comments on this clone: Germline and genes here are mouse. Read sequence stops 3 residues before the CDR3 end, and the germline J gene provides the missing end. The chain carries TRBV4 and TRBJ1-6; D ambiguous. TRBJ1-6 is placed among ORFs of uncertain function. This CDR3 is built from 13 residues. The V gene's germline CDR1 is LGHDT and CDR2 YNNKQL (reference sequence). V lost 4 bases and J lost 7, with 8 bases in between. CDR3 residues: CASSSTWNSPLYF. The sequenced CDR3 bases are TGTGCCAGCAGCTCGACATGGAATTCGCCC.

This clone was detected a few times. Any gene name here is a mouse gene name. The CDR3 end falls 4 residues outside the read, so it is completed with the germline J gene. The chain employs TRBV13-2 and TRBJ2-1; either TRBD1 or TRBD2 may supply D (6 bases each). Germline values: CDR1 NNHNN, CDR2 SYGAGS (reference sequence). CDR3 length equals 13 residues. CDR3 bases read: TGTGCCAGCGGTGATGGGGGGCGGGCT. This gives the protein CASGDGGRA. The entire CDR3 sequence reads CASGDGGRAEQFF.

This clone turned up a few times. Gene names refer to mouse genes. The read is 4 residues too short to cover the CDR3 end, so that end is filled in from the germline J gene. V usage is TRBV1 and J usage is TRBJ1-2, with TRBD1 matching over 7 bases. V was clipped by 1 base and J by 4 bases; unmatched bases: 3. CDR1 and CDR2 from the germline V gene are NSQYPW and LRSPGD (reference sequence). This CDR3 comprises 14 residues. The CDR3 protein is CTCSAGTGSSDYTF. The DNA read from the CDR3 is TGCACCTGCAGTGCAGGGACAGGTAGCTCC.

Note on this clone: Mouse germline and gene names are used. The read gets to within 4 residues of the CDR3 end, and the germline J gene fills in the rest. This same CDR3 is encoded by further DNA sequences in the sample. The V call is TRBV13-1, the J call TRBJ2-7; 7 bases fit TRBD2. The germline V gene has CDR1 NSHNY and CDR2 SYGAGN. The CDR3 is 12 amino acids. The DNA read from the CDR3 is TGTGCCAGCAGCCCTGGGGGTTAT. Its protein product is CASSPGGY. The CDR3 reads in full as CASSPGGYEQYF.

Points on this clone: The listed genes are named as in mouse. The read comes to an end 4 residues before the CDR3 does, leaving the germline J gene to fill in the end. The chain combines TRBV5 with TRBJ2-7; tentatively, D is TRBD2 (6 bases). V was trimmed by 0 bases and J by 3 bases, leaving 9 bases between them. Per the germline V gene, CDR1 is LGHNA and CDR2 is YNLKQL (reference sequence). The CDR3 sequence is 14 residues long. The DNA read from the CDR3 is TGTGCCAGCAGCCAAGATTCTGGGGTCTAT. Translating it yields CASSQDSGVY. The entire CDR3 is CASSQDSGVYEQYF.

This clone has more than one count but fewer than ten. The germline and genes are mouse ones. The read halts 4 residues ahead of the CDR3 end, with the missing end drawn from the germline J gene. In the same sample, other DNA sequences code for this CDR3. The chain links TRBV3 to TRBJ2-5, with D maybe TRBD1 (6 bases). The V gene lost 1 base and the J gene lost 2 bases, with 7 bases spanning the gap. The CDR3 consists of 14 residues. In germline, CDR1 is SNHLY, CDR2 FYNGKV (reference sequence). CDR3 DNA (partial): TGTGCCAGCAGCTTAGAGGGGGTCCAAGAC. Amino acid sequence: CASSLEGVQD. Given in full, the CDR3 is CASSLEGVQDTQYF.